This TCR beta chain was identified during a study of CD8 T cells in Susac syndrome (dated by TCRdb to between 2018 and 2021). Background for the entire study: Of the Susac syndrome patients who were sequenced, about 6 had clinically active disease and about eight were in clinical remission. At the time of blood withdrawal, Susac syndrome patients were either therapy-naive, taking corticosteroids (with some also receiving IVIg), or on IVIg alone. The study used repertoire sequencing to test whether antigen drove CD8+ T cell activation and differentiation in Susac syndrome.

Study-wide conclusions, independent of this receptor: No clonal expansion was detected in the CD4+ T cell repertoire of Susac syndrome patients. The number of individuals in the TCR sequencing and HLA analysis was recognized as being relatively small.

Remarks on this clonotype: Its antigen target is currently unknown. It has no much larger one-base neighbor in the sample; base qualities were not kept.

High-throughput TCR beta sequencing profiled peripheral blood CD8+ and CD4+ T cells from healthy donors, Susac syndrome patients and multiple sclerosis patients. Susac syndrome patients met recently defined diagnostic criteria for definite or probable disease. Bulk CD8+ and CD4+ T cells were purified magnetically by negative isolation, whereas CD8+ TEMRA cells were enriched by FACS. Blood was collected in EDTA tubes and processed within 24 hours, with PBMCs isolated through density gradient centrifugation. PBMCs intended for TCR sequencing were cryopreserved in liquid nitrogen and were subsequently thawed in a 37 degrees C water bath. Purity of sorted or isolated CD4+, CD8+ and CD8+ TEMRA cells was at least 90%. RNA was extracted using the RNeasy kit, and about 0.5 to 1 ug of the RNA was reverse transcribed with random hexamers. The immunoSEQ multiplex PCR assay, which covers 54 Vbeta and 13 Jbeta segments, was used to amplify TCR beta CDR3 regions. To correct PCR amplification bias, a synthetic template baseline was used for both primer optimization and computational correction. The original pipeline was this. Only productive sequences were kept, with reads annotated to V, D and J genes according to IMGT and analyzed in immunoSEQ Analyzer. Clonality was calculated as one minus the Shannon entropy normalized by log2 of the number of productive unique sequences. Public and private clones were assessed among the 100 most prevalent clones of each patient and control. Susac-specific clones were defined as absent from healthy and MS cohorts, over a thousand published viral clones and other ImmuneACCESS disease sequences. TCRdb itself trimmed the public reads at Q25 with fastp, ran MiXCR and retained productive beta chains. Rows are combined by CDR3 protein, so each entry shows the most common genes and DNA. V and J calls and clone size were set by TCRdb, not the authors. The sample includes 170,000 or so distinct CDR3 sequences, with 85% to 95% observed a single time. Together, the top ten hold around 0.095% of the sample.

According to the germline V gene, CDR1 reads ENHRY and CDR2 reads SYGVKD. The CDR3 contains 16 residues, cysteine and phenylalanine counted. Here the CDR3 DNA is all that survives: 48 bases in frame from base 1. Germline trimming: 6 bases from V, 2 bases from J; junction bases outside gene matches: 5. The TCR comes from a human donor with Susac syndrome. The chain is made from TRBV10-3 and TRBJ2-5, with TRBD2 identical over 14 junction bases. The sequencing input was CD4+ T cells from PBMCs. The DNA is TGTGCCATCAGCTCGGGACTAGCGGGGGTACAAGAGACCCAGTACTTC. This gives the protein CAISSGLAGVQETQYF.